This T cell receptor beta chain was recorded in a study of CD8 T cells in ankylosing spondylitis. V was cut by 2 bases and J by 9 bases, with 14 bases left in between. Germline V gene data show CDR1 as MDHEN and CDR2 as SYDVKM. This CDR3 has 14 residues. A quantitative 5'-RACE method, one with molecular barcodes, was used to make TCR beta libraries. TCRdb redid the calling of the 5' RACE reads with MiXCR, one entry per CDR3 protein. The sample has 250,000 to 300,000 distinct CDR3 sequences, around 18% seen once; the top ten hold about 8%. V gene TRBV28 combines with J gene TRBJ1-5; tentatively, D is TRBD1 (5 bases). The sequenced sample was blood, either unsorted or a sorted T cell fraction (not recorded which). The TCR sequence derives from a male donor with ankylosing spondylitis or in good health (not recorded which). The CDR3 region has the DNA TGTGCCAGCAGTTTACGGCGAGGACATCCGCCCCAGCATTTT. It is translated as CASSLRRGHPPQHF.